The 18 T cell receptor beta chains in this list originate from one sample, sequenced in a study of cytotoxic CD8 clonotypes in ibrutinib-treated CLL. Assay used: immunoSEQ multiplex PCR; TCRdb lists only in-frame clones, some missing. The sample has approximately 100,000 clones; approximately 78% are singletons. The source material was PBMCs, sampled after 12 months of ibrutinib treatment. The receptors shown here come from a human donor with chronic lymphocytic leukemia.

This clone is a singleton in its sample. V and J are TRBV7-9 and TRBJ1-2; D unresolved. CDR3 size: 13 residues. The germline gives CDR1 SEHNR, CDR2 FQNEAQ (reference sequence). CDR3 region: CGRGERANYGYTF. The CDR3 region has the DNA TGTGGCCGAGGTGAGAGGGCTAACTATGGCTACACCTTC. The full variable domain, in which reference TRBV7-9 and TRBJ1-2 provide the parts outside the CDR3, is DTGVSQNPRHKITKRGQNVTFRCDPISEHNRLYWYRQTLGQGPEFLTYFQNEAQLEKSRLLSDRFSAERPKGSFSTLEIQRTEQGDSAMYLCGRGERANYGYTFGSGTRLTVV.

The chain recombines TRBV9 with TRBJ2-1, with a possible D match to TRBD1 (6 bases). Trimming left V 0 bases short and J 0 bases short, with 13 bases between. The germline CDR1 and CDR2 sequences are SGDLS and YYNGEE. This CDR3 has 17 residues. In nucleotides, the CDR3 is TGTGCCAGCAGCGTAGCAGGACAGTGGAGCTCCTACAATGAGCAGTTCTTC. Translation: CASSVAGQWSSYNEQFF.

Comments on this clone: Other DNA sequences in the sample encode the same CDR3. The chain recombines TRBV7-2 with TRBJ2-2; D ambiguous. In germline, CDR1 is SGHTA, CDR2 FQGNSA. V shed 1 base and J shed 5 bases, with 5 bases lying between them. This CDR3 contains 13 residues. In DNA, the CDR3 is TGTGCCAGCAGCTTAGGGGGTACCGGGGAGCTGTTTTTT. Protein sequence: CASSLGGTGELFF.

CDR3 nucleotide sequence: TGTGCCTGGTCAAGGGGGCTTGAAAACACCATATATTTT. Amino acids: CAWSRGLENTIYF. The gene calls are TRBV30 and TRBJ1-3, with TRBD1 matching over 7 bases. Germline loops: CDR1 GTSNPN, CDR2 SVGIG (reference sequence). The CDR3 covers 13 residues. With 5 bases clipped from V and 6 bases from J, the junction kept 7 bases outside the gene matches.

This chain links TRBV7-9 with TRBJ2-7; D call uncertain. CDR1 is SEHNR, CDR2 FQNEAQ, per germline (reference sequence). This CDR3 region has 14 residues. The V and J ends lost 5 bases and 0 bases respectively, with 11 bases between them. The CDR3 loop reads CASSPPPSSYEQYF. The CDR3 nucleotides are TGTGCCAGCAGCCCCCCCCCTAGCTCCTACGAGCAGTACTTC.

The genes are TRBV5-8 and TRBJ2-5; D perhaps matches TRBD2 (5 bases). Trimming removed 4 bases from V and 7 bases from J, with 23 bases in between. Germline V gene data show CDR1 as SGHTS and CDR2 as YDEGEE. The CDR3 extends over 16 amino acids. The CDR3 nucleotides read TGTGCCAGCAGCGCCGGATGGGGAAGGGAGATCGGGACCCAGTACTTC. It translates to CASSAGWGREIGTQYF.

The V and J genes are TRBV7-9 and TRBJ1-1; no definite D call. V was cut by 0 bases and J by 2 bases, with 10 bases left in between. Germline V gene lookup returns CDR1 SEHNR and CDR2 FQNEAQ (reference sequence). The CDR3 extends over 15 amino acids. The CDR3 reads CASSLAMGVNTEAFF. DNA of the CDR3: TGTGCCAGCAGCTTAGCGATGGGAGTTAACACTGAAGCTTTCTTT.

CDR3 sequence: CASSHPLRGAPEGYNEQFF. The DNA of the CDR3 is TGTGCCAGCAGCCACCCTCTGCGGGGGGCCCCAGAGGGATACAATGAGCAGTTCTTC. This chain connects TRBV4-2 to TRBJ2-1; 8 bases are a match to TRBD2. The CDR3 is 19 residues long. V shed 3 bases, J shed 4 bases, and the junction held 17 bases outside the gene matches. Germline CDR1 and CDR2: LGHNA and YNFKEQ.

The rearrangement links TRBV11-1 to TRBJ1-2; D remains unclear. CDR3 length equals 12 residues. Trimming removed 1 base from V and 8 bases from J, with 8 bases in between. Germline V gene data show CDR1 as SGHAT and CDR2 as FQDESV (reference sequence). This chain's CDR3 is CASSLVGNGYTF. The DNA of the CDR3 is TGTGCCAGCAGCTTAGTGGGGAACGGCTACACCTTC.

V usage is TRBV7-2 and J usage is TRBJ2-7; tentatively, D is TRBD2 (5 bases). Germline V CDR1 and CDR2: SGHTA, FQGNSA. The V gene lost 5 bases and the J gene lost 7 bases, with 9 bases spanning the gap. The CDR3 consists of 11 residues. The CDR3 region has the DNA TGTGCCAGCAGCCTCCAGCGGGAGCAGTACTTC. Translation gives CASSLQREQYF.

This clone appeared once. The chain joins TRBV7-6 to TRBJ2-5; 15 nucleotides match TRBD2. After removal of 1 base from V and 7 bases from J, the junction contained 13 bases not matched to a gene. Germline CDR1 SGHVS, CDR2 FNYEAQ. This CDR3 contains 19 residues. In DNA form, the CDR3 reads TGTGCCAGCAGCTTAGGAATGACCGGGACTAGCGGGGGGCGTGGGACCCAGTACTTC. As protein: CASSLGMTGTSGGRGTQYF.

This chain joins TRBV9 and TRBJ2-2; D is possibly TRBD2 (6 bases). CDR3 length: 16 residues. V was clipped by 0 bases and J by 2 bases, with 11 bases between them. CDR1 is SGDLS and CDR2 is YYNGEE in the germline V gene. The CDR3 loop reads CASSVVGGINTGELFF. As DNA, the CDR3 is TGTGCCAGCAGCGTAGTTGGGGGGATTAACACCGGGGAGCTGTTTTTT. Using reference TRBV9 and TRBJ2-2 for the parts outside the CDR3, the full variable domain is DSGVTQTPKHLITATGQRVTLRCSPRSGDLSVYWYQQSLDQGLQFLIQYYNGEERAKGNILERFSAQQFPDLHSELNLSSLELGDSALYFCASSVVGGINTGELFFGEGSRLTVL.

Only one count was recorded for this clone. The chain has TRBV2 and TRBJ2-5; D is unresolved. The CDR3 runs 12 residues. V lost 4 bases to trimming and J lost 5 bases, with 8 bases between them. Germline CDR1 is SNHLY and CDR2 is FYNNEI. The chain's CDR3 is CASSGTTETQYF. The CDR3 bases are TGTGCCAGCAGTGGGACCACGGAGACCCAGTACTTC.

The genes are TRBV7-9 and TRBJ1-6; D remains ambiguous. This CDR3 is 15 amino acids long. V lost 1 base and J lost 5, with 9 bases in between. Germline CDR1 reads SEHNR; CDR2 reads FQNEAQ (reference sequence). CDR3 sequence reads: CASSLGALDNSPLHF. The CDR3 nucleotides are TGTGCCAGCAGCTTAGGGGCCCTAGATAATTCACCCCTCCACTTT. Filled out from reference TRBV7-9 and TRBJ1-6, the complete variable domain reads DTGVSQNPRHKITKRGQNVTFRCDPISEHNRLYWYRQTLGQGPEFLTYFQNEAQLEKSRLLSDRFSAERPKGSFSTLEIQRTEQGDSAMYLCASSLGALDNSPLHFGNGTRLTVT.

This rearrangement joins TRBV6-5 to TRBJ1-6; 8 nucleotides agree with TRBD1. J gave up 8 bases and V 11 bases, and 14 bases lay outside the gene matches. Germline lookup yields CDR1 MNHEY and CDR2 SVGAGI. This CDR3 region has 15 residues. The CDR3 coding sequence is TGTGCCGCACGTCGGGATACAGGGGGTGATTCACCCCTCCACTTT. Translating gives CAARRDTGGDSPLHF.

A few counts support this clone. The chain is built from TRBV28 and TRBJ1-3; D uncertain. The V gene lost 0 bases and the J gene lost 0 bases, with 6 bases spanning the gap. This CDR3 is 15 amino acids long. Germline V gene sequence: CDR1 MDHEN, CDR2 SYDVKM. The CDR3 DNA reads TGTGCCAGCAGTTTATGGGGCGACTCTGGAAACACCATATATTTT. It yields the protein CASSLWGDSGNTIYF. The complete variable domain, with remaining parts taken from reference TRBV28 and TRBJ1-3, reads DVKVTQSSRYLVKRTGEKVFLECVQDMDHENMFWYRQDPGLGLRLIYFSYDVKMKEKGDIPEGYSVSREKKERFSLILESASTNQTSMYLCASSLWGDSGNTIYFGEGSWLTVV.

The chain uses TRBV4-1 and TRBJ2-7; 7 bases fit TRBD1. CDR3 length: 16 residues. V was clipped by 2 bases and J by 2 bases; unmatched bases: 9. Germline assignment: CDR1 MGHRA and CDR2 YSYEKL. The CDR3: CASSQSSTGSPYEQYF. The DNA of the CDR3 is TGCGCCAGCAGCCAATCCTCGACAGGGTCCCCCTACGAGCAGTACTTC.

This clone occurred once. The chain is built from TRBV9 and TRBJ2-4; 8 bases are a match to TRBD1. The CDR3 covers 16 residues. With V trimmed by 3 bases and J by 4 bases, 9 bases remained unmatched. Per germline, CDR1 SGDLS and CDR2 YYNGEE. The CDR3 here is CASSEDAGTGKNIQYF. The CDR3 region has the DNA TGTGCCAGCAGCGAAGACGCCGGGACAGGAAAAAACATTCAGTACTTC.